Shown below are 6 T cell receptor beta chains from a single sample sequenced in a study of blood T cells in healthy people across ages. Primers used in a second PCR of roughly 6 to 12 cycles were a sample-barcoded 5' primer and a J-beta primer mix. One entry per CDR3 protein, called by TCRdb with MiXCR from the 5' RACE reads. Among more than 1,400,000 distinct CDR3 sequences listed, 42% were seen once. Sample: blood. These receptors all come from a woman aged 18-35 years in good health.

V and J are TRBV10-3 and TRBJ2-7; D unclear. The CDR3 length is 13 residues. V lost 3 bases, J lost 4 bases, and 10 bases lay in between. CDR1 ENHRY and CDR2 SYGVKD come from the germline V gene. Written as DNA, the CDR3 is TGTGCCATCAGTGATTCGTGGGGATACGAGCAGTACTTC. It is translated as CAISDSWGYEQYF.

CDR3 nucleotides: TGCAGTGCTAGGTCCGGACAGGGAGTCTCCTACAATGAGCAGTTCTTC. Translation gives CSARSGQGVSYNEQFF. V and J are TRBV20-1 and TRBJ2-1; 8 positions agree with TRBD1. Per germline, CDR1 DFQATT and CDR2 SNEGSKA (reference sequence). This CDR3 contains 16 residues. The ends lost 3 bases at V and 0 bases at J; junction bases unmatched: 7.

The V and J genes are TRBV5-1 and TRBJ2-1; 8 bases match TRBD2. There are 14 residues in the CDR3. The V segment lost 5 bases and the J segment 5 bases; nucleotides outside the gene matches: 6. CDR1 and CDR2 (germline): SGHRS, YFSETQ. CDR3 in amino acids: CASSSLAADNEQFF. The CDR3 DNA sequence: TGCGCCAGCAGTTCACTAGCGGCCGACAATGAGCAGTTCTTC.

This clonotype was recorded only once. The chain links TRBV20-1 to TRBJ1-1; 7 bases agree with TRBD1. The CDR3 has 17 amino acids. Germline CDR1 is DFQATT and CDR2 is SNEGSKA (reference sequence). V trimming: 2 bases; J trimming: 1 base; junction bases outside the gene matches: 13. CDR3: CSARSGSGGPGNTEAFF. CDR3 nucleotide sequence: TGCAGTGCTAGATCCGGTTCAGGGGGACCGGGGAACACTGAAGCTTTCTTT.

The chain joins TRBV20-1 to TRBJ2-7, with 7 bases identical to TRBD2. Matching the DNA end better, TRBJ2-5 makes the J call doubtful. This CDR3 is built from 12 residues. From germline, CDR1 is DFQATT and CDR2 SNEGSKA (reference sequence). The CDR3 sequence is CSAAASGETQYF. The DNA for the CDR3 is TGCAGTGCTGCGGCTAGCGGCGAGACCCAGTACTTC.

The table lists this clonotype with a count of one. The V gene is TRBV27, the J gene TRBJ2-3; 7 nucleotides align to TRBD2. Germline V gene lookup returns CDR1 MNHEY and CDR2 SMNVEV (reference sequence). Germline trimming cut 5 bases from V and 6 bases from J; bases unmatched to any gene: 8. CDR3 length equals 14 residues. The CDR3 bases are TGTGCCAGCAGTCCGGGACTATTAGGCGATACGCAGTATTTT. Translated: CASSPGLLGDTQYF.